These 9 T cell receptor beta chains originate from one sample sequenced in a study of OX40 agonist ivuxolimab in advanced cancers. Clones were sequenced by immunoSEQ multiplex PCR, and TCRdb holds only the in-frame ones, with some missing. The data show approximately 99,000 clones, roughly 95% seen once. The sequencing here drew on CD4+ or CD8+ T cells sorted from blood, taken in a trial of the OX40 agonist ivuxolimab. These receptors came from an adult with an advanced solid tumor such as melanoma, head and neck, liver or kidney cancer.

The chain is built from TRBV5-4 and TRBJ1-3; D is perhaps TRBD1 (5 bases). Per the germline V gene, CDR1 is SGHNT and CDR2 is YYREEE (reference sequence). V dropped 3 bases and J dropped 4 bases, with 11 bases sitting between them. This CDR3 comprises 14 residues. CDR3 in amino acids: CASSSQRGGNTIYF. The CDR3 region has the DNA TGTGCCAGCAGCTCCCAGCGGGGCGGAAACACCATATATTTT.

The rearrangement uses TRBV6-6 and TRBJ1-5, with D uncertain. The CDR3 spans 14 residues. V was shortened by 2 bases and J by 8 bases, with 13 bases between the two germline ends. Looked up from germline, CDR1 is MNHNY and CDR2 is SVGAGI (reference sequence). The CDR3 bases are TGTGCCAGCAGTTACCAATACCTGCCAGAGCCCCAGCATTTT. This sequence encodes CASSYQYLPEPQHF.

The V and J genes are TRBV9 and TRBJ2-5; 11 nucleotides line up with TRBD1. CDR3 size: 14 residues. CDR1 and CDR2 (germline): SGDLS, YYNGEE. V dropped 3 bases and J dropped 5; count of bases not matched to a gene: 3. CDR3 nucleotide sequence: TGTGCCAGCAGCGCCGGGACAGGGGGGGAGACCCAGTACTTC. The encoded protein is CASSAGTGGETQYF.

Only one count was recorded for this clone. The V call is TRBV2, the J call TRBJ1-1, with TRBD1 matching over 12 bases. V lost 3 bases and J lost 6; bases outside the gene matches: 11. The length of the CDR3 is 17 residues. Germline loops: CDR1 SNHLY, CDR2 FYNNEI. The CDR3 sequence: CASSDSLPGQGAAEAFF. For the CDR3, the DNA is TGTGCCAGCAGTGACTCGCTTCCGGGACAGGGGGCGGCTGAAGCTTTCTTT.

The CDR3 region has the DNA TGCGCCAGCAGCTCAAGCATACAGACGGGATCTTGGGAAGCTTTCTTT. It is translated as CASSSSIQTGSWEAFF. This chain uses TRBV5-1 with TRBJ1-1; D not certain. V was shortened by 3 bases and J by 8 bases, with 23 bases between the two germline ends. The CDR3 sequence is 16 residues long. Germline loops: CDR1 SGHRS, CDR2 YFSETQ.

The chain uses TRBV6-5 and TRBJ1-1; a weak D match, TRBD1 (6 bases). The length of the CDR3 is 14 residues. Trimming took 4 bases from V and 11 from J, leaving 20 bases between them. Germline loops: CDR1 MNHEY, CDR2 SVGAGI. CDR3 coding DNA: TGTGCCAGCAGTTCCGCCCCTGGACAGTTCGTTGCTTTCTTT. Its protein product is CASSSAPGQFVAFF.

In this sample, this clone turned up once. The chain is built from TRBV5-1 and TRBJ1-2; D ambiguous. The ends were cut back, 0 bases at V and 4 bases at J, with 16 bases in the middle. CDR3 length equals 16 residues. Germline V CDR1 and CDR2: SGHRS, YFSETQ. CDR3 sequence: CASSLVPDAYSYGYTF. The CDR3 bases are TGCGCCAGCAGCTTGGTCCCGGACGCCTACTCCTATGGCTACACCTTC.

The chain employs TRBV6-5 and TRBJ2-1; D is possibly TRBD2 (5 bases). Germline values: CDR1 MNHEY, CDR2 SVGAGI. The CDR3 loop spans 13 amino acids. Trimming stripped 2 bases from V and 11 bases from J, with 13 bases between. In DNA, the CDR3 is TGTGCCAGCAGTTACACTAGGGTAGGGAAGCAGTTCTTC. This gives the protein CASSYTRVGKQFF.

The chain links TRBV18 to TRBJ1-1; D call uncertain. CDR3 length equals 15 residues. Germline V gene lookup returns CDR1 KGHSH and CDR2 LQKENI. Trimming removed 6 bases from V and 0 bases from J, with 14 bases in between. The CDR3 coding sequence is TGTGCCAGCTCCCCCCCCGGAGTCATGAACACTGAAGCTTTCTTT. Translating it yields CASSPPGVMNTEAFF.